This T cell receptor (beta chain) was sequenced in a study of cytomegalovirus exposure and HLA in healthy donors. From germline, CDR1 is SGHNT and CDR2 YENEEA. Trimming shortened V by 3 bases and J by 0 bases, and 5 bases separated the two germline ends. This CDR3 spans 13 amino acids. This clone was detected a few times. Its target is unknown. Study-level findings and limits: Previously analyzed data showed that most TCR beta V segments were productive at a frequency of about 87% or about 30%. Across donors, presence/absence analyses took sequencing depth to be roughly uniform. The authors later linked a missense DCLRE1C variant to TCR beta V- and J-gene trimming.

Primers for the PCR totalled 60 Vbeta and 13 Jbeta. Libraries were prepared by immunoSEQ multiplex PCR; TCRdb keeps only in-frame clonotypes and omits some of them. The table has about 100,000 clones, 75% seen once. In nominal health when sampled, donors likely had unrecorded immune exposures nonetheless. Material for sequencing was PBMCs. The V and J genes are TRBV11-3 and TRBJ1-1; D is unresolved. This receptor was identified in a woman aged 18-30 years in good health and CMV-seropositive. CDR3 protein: CASSFNMNTEAFF. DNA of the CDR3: TGTGCCAGCAGCTTCAACATGAACACTGAAGCTTTCTTT.